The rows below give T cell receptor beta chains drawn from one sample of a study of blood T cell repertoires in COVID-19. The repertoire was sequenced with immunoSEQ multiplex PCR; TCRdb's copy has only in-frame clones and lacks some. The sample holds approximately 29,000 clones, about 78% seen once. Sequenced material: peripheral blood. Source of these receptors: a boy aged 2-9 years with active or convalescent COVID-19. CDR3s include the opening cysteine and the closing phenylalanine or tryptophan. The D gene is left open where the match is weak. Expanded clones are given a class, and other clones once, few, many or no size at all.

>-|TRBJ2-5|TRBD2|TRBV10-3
TGTGCCATCAGTGAGCATACTAGCGGGGCCTACCAAGAGACCCAGTACTTC
CAISEHTSGAYQETQYF
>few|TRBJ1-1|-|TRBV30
TGTGCCTGGAGGCGACCCGAGGACACTGAAGCTTTCTTT
CAWRRPEDTEAFF
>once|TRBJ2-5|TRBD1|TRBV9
TGTGCCAGCAGCGTAGCAGGGGGCGTTAGGGAGACCCAGTACTTC
CASSVAGGVRETQYF
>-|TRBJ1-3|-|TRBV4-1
TGCGCCAGCAGCCAAGAACGGGGAAGCTCTGGAAACACCATATATTTT
CASSQERGSSGNTIYF
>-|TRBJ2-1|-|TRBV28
TGTGCCAGCACCCTCTCAGGGGGGAGCTCCTACAATGAGCAGTTCTTC
CASTLSGGSSYNEQFF
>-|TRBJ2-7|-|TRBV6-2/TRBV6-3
TGTGCCAGCAGTCAGCAGGATGCCTCCTACGAGCAGTACTTC
CASSQQDASYEQYF
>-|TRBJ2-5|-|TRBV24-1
TGTGCCACCAGTGAACGGGGGTCACAAGAGACCCAGTACTTC
CATSERGSQETQYF
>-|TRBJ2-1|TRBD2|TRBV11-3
TGTGCCAGCAGCTTTAGCGGGAGGGCCCCCTACAATGAGCAGTTCTTC
CASSFSGRAPYNEQFF
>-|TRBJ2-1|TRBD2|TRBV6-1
TGTGCCAGCAGTGAACGAGCGGGACGGAATAATGAGCAGTTCTTC
CASSERAGRNNEQFF
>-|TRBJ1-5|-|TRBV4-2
TGTGCCAGCAGCCAAGGAGTACAGGGCGCCAATCAGCCCCAGCATTTT
CASSQGVQGANQPQHF
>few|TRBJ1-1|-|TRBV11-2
TGTGCCAGCAGCTGGGAGGGGCAGATGAACACTGAAGCTTTCTTT
CASSWEGQMNTEAFF
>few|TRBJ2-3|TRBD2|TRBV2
TGTGCCAGTGGGGGGGCGGGAGGTCAAACAGATACGCAGTATTTT
CASGGAGGQTDTQYF
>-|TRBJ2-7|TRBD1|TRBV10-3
TGTGCCATCAGTGAAAGGACAGGTGGAGAGCAGTACTTC
CAISERTGGEQYF
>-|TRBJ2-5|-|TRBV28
TGTGCCAGCAGTTTAGCGGGCCCCGGTGGGGAGACCCAGTACTTC
CASSLAGPGGETQYF
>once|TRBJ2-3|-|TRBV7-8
TGTGCCAGCAGCTTAGAGGTTAATAGCGCGGCTGATACGCAGTATTTT
CASSLEVNSAADTQYF